Listed below are T cell receptor beta chains from one sample, sequenced in a study of shared clonotypes between healthy human individuals. Profiling relied on immunoSEQ multiplex PCR, and the TCRdb table lists in-frame clones only, not all of them. The table has some 2,100,000 clones, around 95% seen once. The material sequenced was naive CD4+ T cells sorted from blood. The receptor source for this set is a man between 18 and 35 years old in good health. Both conserved end residues are part of each CDR3. A D gene is named only where the DNA matches it firmly. Some rows have no size entry. The others give once, few or many, or a class for an expanded clone.

v_call	j_call	d_call	clone_size	cdr3_aa	cdr3_nt
TRBV30	TRBJ1-5	NA	NA	CAWSVRDNQPQHF	TGTGCCTGGAGTGTCCGGGACAATCAGCCCCAGCATTTT
TRBV5-4	TRBJ2-5	NA	NA	CASSPKAGETQYF	TGTGCCAGCAGCCCCAAAGCGGGAGAGACCCAGTACTTC
TRBV11-2	TRBJ2-7	NA	NA	CASSPPLREFYEQYF	TGTGCCAGCAGCCCCCCTCTTCGGGAGTTTTACGAGCAGTACTTC
TRBV18	TRBJ2-1	NA	once	CASSPGWGSYNEQFF	TGTGCCAGCTCACCTGGTTGGGGGTCCTACAATGAGCAGTTCTTC
TRBV7-2	TRBJ1-2	NA	NA	CASSPREVGYGYTF	TGTGCCAGCAGCCCTCGTGAGGTCGGCTATGGCTACACCTTC
TRBV4-1	TRBJ1-3	NA	NA	CASSQVAGPEGNTIYF	TGCGCCAGCAGCCAAGTTGCCGGGCCCGAGGGAAACACCATATATTTT
TRBV7-2	TRBJ1-3	NA	NA	CASSLGSFNTIYF	TGTGCCAGCAGCTTAGGTTCTTTCAACACCATATATTTT
TRBV10-3	TRBJ2-4	TRBD1	NA	CAISESGTGNIQYF	TGTGCCATCAGTGAGTCGGGGACAGGGAACATTCAGTACTTC
TRBV5-1	TRBJ2-2	NA	few	CASSLGRVDTGELFF	TGCGCCAGCAGCTTGGGCAGGGTCGACACCGGGGAGCTGTTTTTT
TRBV27	TRBJ2-5	TRBD1	NA	CASSDRGQGTQYF	TGTGCCAGCAGCGACAGGGGCCAAGGGACCCAGTACTTC
TRBV5-1	TRBJ1-6	NA	once	CASSSGQSLHF	TGCGCCAGCAGCTCGGGCCAGTCCCTCCACTTT
TRBV15	TRBJ2-7	NA	once	CATSRDLSIEQYF	TGTGCCACCAGCAGAGATCTCAGTATAGAGCAGTACTTC
TRBV7-9	TRBJ1-5	NA	NA	CASSFPGQPQHF	TGTGCCAGCAGCTTTCCGGGACAGCCCCAGCATTTT
TRBV7-9	TRBJ1-5	NA	NA	CASGPGTTDSNQPQHF	TGTGCCAGCGGACCCGGGACAACCGATAGCAATCAGCCCCAGCATTTT
TRBV7-3	TRBJ1-2	TRBD1	few	CASSFRQGSGYTF	TGTGCCAGCAGCTTCCGACAGGGGAGCGGCTACACCTTC
TRBV28	TRBJ1-1	NA	NA	CASSWTANTEAFF	TGTGCCAGCAGTTGGACAGCAAACACTGAAGCTTTCTTT
TRBV5-1	TRBJ2-2	TRBD1	NA	CASSLGQGTTGELFF	TGCGCCAGCAGCTTGGGACAGGGGACGACCGGGGAGCTGTTTTTT
TRBV5-4	TRBJ2-3	TRBD2	NA	CASSPTSGSTDTQYF	TGTGCCAGCAGTCCAACTAGCGGTAGCACAGATACGCAGTATTTT
TRBV28	TRBJ1-5	NA	NA	CASRLGRGSNQPQHF	TGTGCCAGCAGGCTTGGACGGGGAAGCAATCAGCCCCAGCATTTT
TRBV7-3	TRBJ2-5	NA	NA	CASSLRGAAETQYF	TGTGCCAGCAGCTTACGGGGGGCAGCCGAGACCCAGTACTTC
TRBV30	TRBJ1-3	NA	NA	CAWSGRISGNTIYF	TGTGCCTGGAGTGGACGGATATCTGGAAACACCATATATTTT
TRBV5-4	TRBJ1-1	NA	NA	CASSFIDRNTEAFF	TGTGCCAGCAGCTTCATCGACAGAAACACTGAAGCTTTCTTT
TRBV7-9	TRBJ1-2	NA	NA	CASSLGGANYGYTF	TGTGCCAGCAGCTTAGGGGGTGCCAACTATGGCTACACCTTC
TRBV6-1	TRBJ2-7	TRBD1	once	CASWDSISYEQYF	TGTGCCAGCTGGGACAGTATCTCCTACGAGCAGTACTTC
TRBV29-1	TRBJ2-7	TRBD1	once	CSVHEPGQGTGEQYF	TGCAGCGTTCATGAGCCGGGACAGGGGACGGGCGAGCAGTACTTC
TRBV6-5	TRBJ1-1	NA	NA	CASRRDRPSEAFF	TGTGCCAGCAGGCGAGACAGGCCGTCTGAAGCTTTCTTT
TRBV23-1	TRBJ2-3	TRBD1	NA	CASPRQGVGTDTQYF	TGCGCCAGCCCTCGACAGGGGGTTGGAACAGATACGCAGTATTTT
TRBV5-1	TRBJ2-3	TRBD2	NA	CASSRQTSGTGDTQYF	TGCGCCAGCAGCCGGCAGACTAGCGGGACTGGAGATACGCAGTATTTT
TRBV6-5	TRBJ2-5	NA	few	CASRSGGPETQYF	TGTGCCAGTAGAAGCGGAGGACCAGAGACCCAGTACTTC
TRBV10-3	TRBJ2-1	TRBD2	NA	CAISGTSGTYHNEQFF	TGTGCCATCAGTGGGACTAGCGGGACGTACCACAATGAGCAGTTCTTC
TRBV28	TRBJ2-7	NA	NA	CASSFETLSYEQYF	TGTGCCAGCAGTTTCGAGACACTCTCCTACGAGCAGTACTTC
TRBV6-1	TRBJ2-7	NA	NA	CASSAGGARYEQYF	TGTGCCAGCAGTGCTGGGGGGGCGCGTTACGAGCAGTACTTC
TRBV5-1	TRBJ2-2	TRBD1	NA	CASSLPTGASGELFF	TGCGCCAGCAGCTTGCCGACAGGGGCTTCCGGGGAGCTGTTTTTT
TRBV20-1	TRBJ1-1	NA	once	CSATSPGEAFF	TGCAGTGCCACCAGTCCAGGCGAAGCTTTCTTT
TRBV2	TRBJ2-7	NA	NA	CATTRAGKSYEQYF	TGTGCCACAACCCGGGCAGGGAAGTCCTACGAGCAGTACTTC
TRBV5-1	TRBJ1-1	NA	NA	CASSLGPSVGEAFF	TGCGCCAGCAGCTTGGGTCCGTCGGTGGGCGAAGCTTTCTTT
TRBV7-9	TRBJ2-7	NA	NA	CASSTRDGPITF	TGTGCCAGCAGCACCCGGGACGGCCCCATTACCTTC
TRBV5-4	TRBJ2-5	TRBD1	NA	CASSHDRGQWAQYF	TGTGCCAGCAGCCATGACAGGGGGCAGTGGGCCCAGTACTTC
TRBV27	TRBJ2-1	TRBD1	NA	CASSSAGTERNEQFF	TGTGCCAGCAGTTCTGCCGGGACAGAGAGAAATGAGCAGTTCTTC
TRBV18	TRBJ2-7	NA	NA	CASSSGTGFKYEQYF	TGTGCCAGCTCATCCGGAACAGGGTTTAAGTACGAGCAGTACTTC
TRBV5-1	TRBJ2-6	TRBD1	NA	CASSRDRALEVLTF	TGCGCCAGCAGCAGGGACAGGGCCCTGGAGGTCCTGACTTTC
TRBV19	TRBJ2-1	TRBD2	NA	CASSILPGLAWDEQFF	TGTGCCAGTAGTATCCTTCCGGGACTAGCGTGGGATGAGCAGTTCTTC
TRBV4-3	TRBJ1-4	NA	NA	CASSQDVAGRGEKLFF	TGCGCCAGCAGCCAAGACGTCGCGGGTAGGGGGGAAAAACTGTTTTTT
TRBV18	TRBJ2-3	NA	NA	CASSPTLLRRDTDTQYF	TGTGCCAGCTCACCCACCCTCCTTCGACGGGACACAGATACGCAGTATTTT
TRBV30	TRBJ1-4	TRBD1	NA	CAWSVAGGREKLFF	TGTGCCTGGAGTGTAGCAGGGGGCCGGGAAAAACTGTTTTTT
TRBV6-1	TRBJ1-6	NA	NA	CASSDEVIYSPLHF	TGTGCCAGCAGTGACGAGGTAATTTATTCACCCCTCCACTTT
TRBV7-2	TRBJ2-1	TRBD2	NA	CASSSGLAGGLGEQFF	TGTGCCAGCAGCTCCGGACTAGCGGGAGGGTTAGGTGAGCAGTTCTTC
TRBV19	TRBJ1-5	NA	once	CASSMGSGSQPQHF	TGTGCCAGTAGTATGGGTTCAGGGAGTCAGCCCCAGCATTTT
TRBV7-9	TRBJ2-3	TRBD2	NA	CASSLASGIADTQYF	TGTGCCAGCAGCTTAGCTAGCGGGATTGCAGATACGCAGTATTTT
TRBV5-1	TRBJ2-5	NA	NA	CASSLQDWPQETQYF	TGCGCCAGCAGCTTGCAGGACTGGCCCCAAGAGACCCAGTACTTC